Listed below are T cell receptor beta chains from one sample, sequenced in a study of blood T cell repertoires in COVID-19. Sequencing was performed with immunoSEQ multiplex PCR; in TCRdb, only in-frame clones are kept and a portion is missing. Found here are tens of thousands of clones, 81% of them singletons; the top ten hold around 43%. The sample comprised peripheral blood. The receptors derive from an older man with acute or convalescent COVID-19. The CDR3 runs from the conserved cysteine through the conserved F or W. The D gene is left open where the match is weak. Part of the rows lack a size; the others show once, few, many or a class for expanded clones.

clone_size: NA; v_call: TRBV4-1; d_call: NA; j_call: TRBJ1-2; cdr3_aa: CASSQEQSGRNYGYTF; cdr3_nt: TGCGCCAGCAGCCAAGAACAGTCAGGCCGGAACTATGGCTACACCTTC
clone_size: NA; v_call: TRBV6-2/TRBV6-3; d_call: NA; j_call: TRBJ1-1; cdr3_aa: CASSYPDKAFF; cdr3_nt: TGTGCCAGCAGTTACCCGGACAAAGCTTTCTTT
clone_size: NA; v_call: TRBV7-9; d_call: NA; j_call: TRBJ1-2; cdr3_aa: CASSREGYGYTF; cdr3_nt: TGTGCCAGCAGCCGAGAGGGATATGGCTACACCTTC
clone_size: NA; v_call: TRBV2; d_call: TRBD1; j_call: TRBJ1-5; cdr3_aa: CASSRRGTGIGQPQHF; cdr3_nt: TGTGCCAGCAGCCGCCGGGGGACAGGGATAGGACAGCCCCAGCATTTT
clone_size: NA; v_call: TRBV5-1; d_call: TRBD1; j_call: TRBJ1-1; cdr3_aa: CASSGGQGSTEAFF; cdr3_nt: TGCGCCAGCAGCGGGGGACAGGGGAGCACTGAAGCTTTCTTT
clone_size: NA; v_call: TRBV29-1; d_call: NA; j_call: TRBJ2-5; cdr3_aa: CSVEHGAQETQYF; cdr3_nt: TGCAGCGTTGAACATGGAGCGCAAGAGACCCAGTACTTC
clone_size: NA; v_call: TRBV28; d_call: NA; j_call: TRBJ1-4; cdr3_aa: CASRAYGIEKLFF; cdr3_nt: TGTGCCAGCAGAGCCTACGGGATTGAAAAACTGTTTTTT
clone_size: NA; v_call: TRBV7-3; d_call: NA; j_call: TRBJ2-6; cdr3_aa: CASSLTPGNPGANVLTF; cdr3_nt: TGTGCCAGCAGCTTAACGCCGGGAAATCCTGGGGCCAACGTCCTGACTTTC
clone_size: NA; v_call: TRBV11-2; d_call: TRBD1; j_call: TRBJ2-1; cdr3_aa: CASSPTGPYNEQFF; cdr3_nt: TGTGCCAGCAGCCCGACAGGGCCCTACAATGAGCAGTTCTTC
clone_size: NA; v_call: TRBV6-5; d_call: TRBD2; j_call: TRBJ2-7; cdr3_aa: CAIETTSAYEQYF; cdr3_nt: TGTGCCATCGAAACTACTAGCGCCTACGAGCAGTACTTC
clone_size: NA; v_call: TRBV10-3; d_call: NA; j_call: TRBJ2-1; cdr3_aa: CAISEEGTINEQFF; cdr3_nt: TGTGCCATCAGTGAAGAAGGGACAATTAATGAGCAGTTCTTC
clone_size: NA; v_call: TRBV7-2; d_call: TRBD1; j_call: TRBJ1-5; cdr3_aa: CASSRTGWRPQHF; cdr3_nt: TGTGCCAGCAGCCGGACAGGGTGGCGGCCCCAGCATTTT
clone_size: NA; v_call: TRBV6-5; d_call: NA; j_call: TRBJ2-3; cdr3_aa: CASRRYRVDTQYF; cdr3_nt: TGTGCCAGCAGACGTTACAGGGTAGATACGCAGTATTTT
clone_size: NA; v_call: TRBV11-3; d_call: TRBD2; j_call: TRBJ2-1; cdr3_aa: CASSLGGLAGSNEQFF; cdr3_nt: TGTGCCAGCAGCTTAGGGGGACTAGCGGGATCGAATGAGCAGTTCTTC
clone_size: once; v_call: TRBV18; d_call: TRBD1; j_call: TRBJ1-1; cdr3_aa: CASSQGGADTEAFF; cdr3_nt: TGTGCCAGCTCACAAGGGGGCGCAGACACTGAAGCTTTCTTT
clone_size: once; v_call: TRBV6-5; d_call: NA; j_call: TRBJ1-2; cdr3_aa: CASRKQGYYGYTF; cdr3_nt: TGTGCCAGCAGGAAACAGGGATACTATGGCTACACCTTC
clone_size: NA; v_call: TRBV24-1; d_call: TRBD2; j_call: TRBJ2-5; cdr3_aa: CATSDVGTSEYQETQYF; cdr3_nt: TGTGCCACCAGTGATGTCGGGACTAGCGAGTATCAAGAGACCCAGTACTTC
clone_size: NA; v_call: TRBV10-2; d_call: TRBD2; j_call: TRBJ2-5; cdr3_aa: CASSHGGGGETQYF; cdr3_nt: TGCGCCAGCAGTCATGGGGGCGGGGGGGAGACCCAGTACTTC
clone_size: NA; v_call: TRBV5-1; d_call: NA; j_call: TRBJ2-7; cdr3_aa: CASSLDPAPQGTEQYF; cdr3_nt: TGCGCCAGCAGCTTGGATCCTGCACCACAGGGTACCGAGCAGTACTTC
clone_size: NA; v_call: TRBV18; d_call: TRBD1; j_call: TRBJ1-3; cdr3_aa: CASSSLTGDTGNTIYF; cdr3_nt: TGTGCCAGCTCATCCTTAACAGGGGACACTGGAAACACCATATATTTT
clone_size: NA; v_call: TRBV6-5; d_call: TRBD2; j_call: TRBJ2-2; cdr3_aa: CASILEKGLAGELFF; cdr3_nt: TGTGCCAGCATTCTCGAGAAGGGACTAGCCGGGGAGCTGTTTTTT
clone_size: NA; v_call: TRBV28; d_call: TRBD1; j_call: TRBJ2-7; cdr3_aa: CASSLETGVYEQYF; cdr3_nt: TGTGCCAGCAGTTTGGAGACAGGGGTCTACGAGCAGTACTTC
clone_size: NA; v_call: TRBV25-1; d_call: TRBD1; j_call: TRBJ1-6; cdr3_aa: CASSEGQSSYNSPLHF; cdr3_nt: TGTGCCAGCAGTGAGGGACAGAGCTCCTATAATTCACCCCTCCACTTT
clone_size: NA; v_call: TRBV6-5; d_call: NA; j_call: TRBJ1-1; cdr3_aa: CASNDRRGGITEAFF; cdr3_nt: TGTGCCAGCAACGATCGGCGTGGGGGGATCACTGAAGCTTTCTTT
clone_size: few; v_call: TRBV7-2; d_call: TRBD2; j_call: TRBJ2-6; cdr3_aa: CASSFSRAGGGANVLTF; cdr3_nt: TGTGCCAGCAGCTTCTCTCGGGCGGGAGGAGGGGCCAACGTCCTGACTTTC
clone_size: few; v_call: TRBV18; d_call: NA; j_call: TRBJ1-3; cdr3_aa: CASSPGTTSGNTIYF; cdr3_nt: TGTGCCAGCTCACCCGGGACAACCTCTGGAAACACCATATATTTT
clone_size: NA; v_call: TRBV7-9; d_call: NA; j_call: TRBJ1-5; cdr3_aa: CASSSNRFRSNQPQHF; cdr3_nt: TGTGCCAGCAGCTCAAACAGGTTTAGGAGCAATCAGCCCCAGCATTTT
clone_size: NA; v_call: TRBV9; d_call: NA; j_call: TRBJ2-3; cdr3_aa: CASSGGFEGTDTQYF; cdr3_nt: TGTGCCAGCAGCGGGGGCTTCGAAGGCACAGATACGCAGTATTTT
clone_size: few; v_call: TRBV10-3; d_call: NA; j_call: TRBJ2-5; cdr3_aa: CAISEREETQYF; cdr3_nt: TGTGCCATCAGTGAACGGGAGGAGACCCAGTACTTC
clone_size: NA; v_call: TRBV5-1; d_call: TRBD2; j_call: TRBJ2-7; cdr3_aa: CASSIRLAASYEQYF; cdr3_nt: TGCGCCAGCAGCATTAGACTAGCGGCAAGCTACGAGCAGTACTTC
clone_size: NA; v_call: TRBV7-2; d_call: TRBD2; j_call: TRBJ2-3; cdr3_aa: CASSPQRGRADTQYF; cdr3_nt: TGTGCCAGCAGCCCTCAGCGGGGGAGGGCAGATACGCAGTATTTT
clone_size: NA; v_call: TRBV29-1; d_call: NA; j_call: TRBJ1-4; cdr3_aa: CSVVGSAEKLFF; cdr3_nt: TGCAGCGTTGTTGGGAGTGCTGAAAAACTGTTTTTT
clone_size: NA; v_call: TRBV14; d_call: NA; j_call: TRBJ2-7; cdr3_aa: CASSQAPKTEQYF; cdr3_nt: TGTGCCAGCAGCCAAGCACCTAAAACCGAGCAGTACTTC
clone_size: NA; v_call: TRBV11-3; d_call: TRBD1; j_call: TRBJ2-1; cdr3_aa: CASSKTGNYNEQFF; cdr3_nt: TGTGCCAGCAGTAAGACAGGGAACTACAATGAGCAGTTCTTC
clone_size: NA; v_call: TRBV5-1; d_call: NA; j_call: TRBJ1-3; cdr3_aa: CASSFGGLAGNTIYF; cdr3_nt: TGCGCCAGCAGCTTCGGGGGACTGGCCGGAAACACCATATATTTT
clone_size: NA; v_call: TRBV20-1; d_call: TRBD1; j_call: TRBJ2-1; cdr3_aa: CSARGYEQFF; cdr3_nt: TGCAGTGCCAGGGGGTACGAGCAGTTCTTC
clone_size: few; v_call: TRBV7-9; d_call: NA; j_call: TRBJ1-1; cdr3_aa: CASSAGPGTEAFF; cdr3_nt: TGTGCCAGCAGCGCCGGACCGGGGACTGAAGCTTTCTTT
clone_size: NA; v_call: TRBV12-3/TRBV12-4; d_call: NA; j_call: TRBJ1-6; cdr3_aa: CASSDSYSPLHF; cdr3_nt: TGTGCCAGCAGTGACTCGTATTCACCCCTCCACTTT
clone_size: NA; v_call: TRBV11-1; d_call: NA; j_call: TRBJ2-3; cdr3_aa: CASSRRTDTQYF; cdr3_nt: TGTGCCAGCAGCCGCCGGACAGATACGCAGTATTTT
clone_size: few; v_call: TRBV28; d_call: NA; j_call: TRBJ2-7; cdr3_aa: CASSLRRGRYEQYF; cdr3_nt: TGTGCCAGCAGTTTGCGTCGGGGAAGGTACGAGCAGTACTTC
clone_size: NA; v_call: TRBV19; d_call: TRBD1; j_call: TRBJ2-1; cdr3_aa: CASRKDRGQPHNEQFF; cdr3_nt: TGTGCCAGTAGGAAGGATCGGGGACAGCCCCACAATGAGCAGTTCTTC
clone_size: NA; v_call: TRBV7-2; d_call: NA; j_call: TRBJ1-2; cdr3_aa: CASSLIQGREGYTF; cdr3_nt: TGTGCCAGCAGCTTAATACAGGGCAGGGAGGGCTACACCTTC
clone_size: NA; v_call: TRBV4-2; d_call: NA; j_call: TRBJ1-2; cdr3_aa: CASSQEAGGTDYGYTF; cdr3_nt: TGTGCCAGCAGCCAAGAGGCGGGGGGAACGGACTATGGCTACACCTTC
clone_size: few; v_call: TRBV27; d_call: TRBD2; j_call: TRBJ2-1; cdr3_aa: CASSFSGLAAYNEQFF; cdr3_nt: TGTGCCAGCAGTTTCTCCGGACTAGCGGCTTACAATGAGCAGTTCTTC
clone_size: NA; v_call: TRBV6-5; d_call: NA; j_call: TRBJ2-7; cdr3_aa: CASTSWSGSPYEQYF; cdr3_nt: TGTGCCAGCACCTCATGGTCGGGGAGTCCCTACGAGCAGTACTTC
clone_size: NA; v_call: TRBV6-5; d_call: NA; j_call: TRBJ1-6; cdr3_aa: CASSYEGSSPLHF; cdr3_nt: TGTGCCAGCAGTTACGAGGGCTCGTCACCCCTCCACTTT
clone_size: many; v_call: TRBV24-1; d_call: NA; j_call: TRBJ1-2; cdr3_aa: CATSSNYGYTF; cdr3_nt: TGTGCCACCTCTAGCAATTATGGCTACACCTTC
clone_size: few; v_call: TRBV12-3/TRBV12-4; d_call: TRBD1; j_call: TRBJ1-6; cdr3_aa: CASSPGQHSPLHF; cdr3_nt: TGTGCCAGCAGTCCGGGACAGCATTCACCCCTCCACTTT
clone_size: few; v_call: TRBV7-2; d_call: NA; j_call: TRBJ2-3; cdr3_aa: CASSFVQASTDTQYF; cdr3_nt: TGTGCCAGCAGCTTTGTACAGGCCAGCACAGATACGCAGTATTTT
clone_size: NA; v_call: TRBV2; d_call: TRBD1; j_call: TRBJ2-3; cdr3_aa: CASSALRQGADTQYF; cdr3_nt: TGTGCCAGCAGTGCTCTAAGACAGGGGGCAGATACGCAGTATTTT
clone_size: NA; v_call: TRBV6-4; d_call: TRBD2; j_call: TRBJ2-7; cdr3_aa: CASSDSASGNYEQYF; cdr3_nt: TGTGCCAGCAGTGACTCGGCTAGCGGGAACTACGAGCAGTACTTC
clone_size: NA; v_call: TRBV2; d_call: NA; j_call: TRBJ2-7; cdr3_aa: CASSGEYEQYF; cdr3_nt: TGTGCCAGCAGTGGAGAGTACGAGCAGTACTTC
clone_size: NA; v_call: TRBV12-5; d_call: TRBD1; j_call: TRBJ2-2; cdr3_aa: CASGLAKTGANTGELFF; cdr3_nt: TGTGCTAGTGGTTTGGCCAAGACAGGGGCGAACACCGGGGAGCTGTTTTTT
clone_size: NA; v_call: TRBV27; d_call: NA; j_call: TRBJ1-5; cdr3_aa: CASRRGGAEGNQPQHF; cdr3_nt: TGTGCCAGCAGGAGGGGGGGAGCCGAGGGCAATCAGCCCCAGCATTTT
clone_size: NA; v_call: TRBV5-1; d_call: TRBD1; j_call: TRBJ2-7; cdr3_aa: CASSSGQGVDEQYF; cdr3_nt: TGCGCCAGCAGCTCCGGACAGGGGGTGGACGAGCAGTACTTC
clone_size: NA; v_call: TRBV6-5; d_call: TRBD1; j_call: TRBJ1-3; cdr3_aa: CASSGQVSGNTIYF; cdr3_nt: TGTGCCAGCAGCGGACAGGTCTCTGGAAACACCATATATTTT
clone_size: NA; v_call: TRBV28; d_call: TRBD1; j_call: TRBJ2-7; cdr3_aa: CASPPGTGVVGEQYF; cdr3_nt: TGTGCCAGCCCCCCCGGGACAGGGGTTGTAGGCGAGCAGTACTTC
clone_size: NA; v_call: TRBV2; d_call: TRBD1; j_call: TRBJ1-5; cdr3_aa: CASSQQGAENNQPQHF; cdr3_nt: TGTGCCAGCAGTCAACAGGGGGCGGAAAACAATCAGCCCCAGCATTTT
clone_size: NA; v_call: TRBV4-2; d_call: TRBD2; j_call: TRBJ2-2; cdr3_aa: CASSGGLAGSNTGELFF; cdr3_nt: TGTGCCAGCAGCGGAGGACTAGCGGGATCGAACACCGGGGAGCTGTTTTTT